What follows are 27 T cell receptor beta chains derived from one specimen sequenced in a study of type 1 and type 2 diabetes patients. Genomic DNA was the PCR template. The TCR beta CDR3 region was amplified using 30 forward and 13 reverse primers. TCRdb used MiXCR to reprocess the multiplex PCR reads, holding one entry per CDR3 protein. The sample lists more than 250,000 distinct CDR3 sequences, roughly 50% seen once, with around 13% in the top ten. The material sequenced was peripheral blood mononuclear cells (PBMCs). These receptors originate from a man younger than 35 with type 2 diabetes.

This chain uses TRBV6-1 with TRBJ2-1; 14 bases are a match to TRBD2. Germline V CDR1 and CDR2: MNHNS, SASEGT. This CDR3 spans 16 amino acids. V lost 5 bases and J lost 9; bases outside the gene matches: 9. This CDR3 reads CASSPRGTSGSGEQFF. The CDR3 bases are TGTGCCAGCAGTCCCCGCGGGACTAGCGGGAGTGGTGAGCAGTTCTTC.

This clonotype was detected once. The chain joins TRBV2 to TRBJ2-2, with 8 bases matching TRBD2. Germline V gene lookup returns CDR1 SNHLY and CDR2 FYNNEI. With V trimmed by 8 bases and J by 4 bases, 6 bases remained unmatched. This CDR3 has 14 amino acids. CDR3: CASDGGVGTGELFF. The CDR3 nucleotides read TGTGCCAGCGACGGGGGGGTTGGCACCGGGGAGCTGTTTTTT. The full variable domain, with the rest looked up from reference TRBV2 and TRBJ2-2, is EPEVTQTPSHQVTQMGQEVILRCVPISNHLYFYWYRQILGQKVEFLVSFYNNEISEKSEIFDDQFSVERPDGSNFTLKIRSTKLEDSAMYFCASDGGVGTGELFFGEGSRLTVL.

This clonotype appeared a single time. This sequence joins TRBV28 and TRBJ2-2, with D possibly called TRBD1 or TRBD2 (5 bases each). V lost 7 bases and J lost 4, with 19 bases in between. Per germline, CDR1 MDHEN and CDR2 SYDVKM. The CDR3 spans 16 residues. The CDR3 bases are TGTGCCAGCACTGCAAGGTTGAGGGGTGGCACCGGGGAGCTGTTTTTT. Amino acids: CASTARLRGGTGELFF.

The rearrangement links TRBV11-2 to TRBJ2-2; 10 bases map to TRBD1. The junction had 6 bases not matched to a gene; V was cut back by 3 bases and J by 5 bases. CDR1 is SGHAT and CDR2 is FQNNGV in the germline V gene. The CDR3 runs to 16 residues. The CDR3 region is CASSFRGTGATGELFF. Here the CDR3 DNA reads TGTGCCAGCAGCTTTAGGGGGACAGGGGCGACCGGGGAGCTGTTTTTT.

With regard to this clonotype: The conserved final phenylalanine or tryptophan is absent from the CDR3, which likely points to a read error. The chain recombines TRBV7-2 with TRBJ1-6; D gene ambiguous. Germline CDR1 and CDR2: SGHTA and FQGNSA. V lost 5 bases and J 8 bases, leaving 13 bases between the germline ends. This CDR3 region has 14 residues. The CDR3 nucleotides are TGTGCCAGCAGCCTTTACCCGCACGATTCACCCCTCCACCTT. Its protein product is CASSLYPHDSPLHL.

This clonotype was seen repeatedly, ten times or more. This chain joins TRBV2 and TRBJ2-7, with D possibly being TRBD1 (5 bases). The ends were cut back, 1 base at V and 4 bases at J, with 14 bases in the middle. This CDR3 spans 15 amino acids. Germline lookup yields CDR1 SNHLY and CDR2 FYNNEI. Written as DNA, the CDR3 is TGTGCCAGCAGTGAAGGTCAGGGCGCAGTTTACGAGCAGTACTTC. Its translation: CASSEGQGAVYEQYF.

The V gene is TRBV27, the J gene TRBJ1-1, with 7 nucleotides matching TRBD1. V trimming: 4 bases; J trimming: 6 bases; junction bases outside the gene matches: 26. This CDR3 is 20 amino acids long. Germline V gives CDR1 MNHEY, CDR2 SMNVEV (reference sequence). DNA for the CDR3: TGTGCCAGCAGTTCCCCCCCCCCGAGGCAGGGGGAAAAGTATCAGGCTGAAGCTTTCTTT. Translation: CASSSPPPRQGEKYQAEAFF.

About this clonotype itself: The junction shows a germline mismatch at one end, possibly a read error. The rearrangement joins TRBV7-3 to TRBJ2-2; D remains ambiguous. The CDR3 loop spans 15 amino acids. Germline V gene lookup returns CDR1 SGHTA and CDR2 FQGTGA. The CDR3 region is CASSLDLTNAGELFF. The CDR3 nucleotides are TGTGCCAGCAGCTTAGACTTAACGAACGCCGGGGAGCTGTTTTTT.

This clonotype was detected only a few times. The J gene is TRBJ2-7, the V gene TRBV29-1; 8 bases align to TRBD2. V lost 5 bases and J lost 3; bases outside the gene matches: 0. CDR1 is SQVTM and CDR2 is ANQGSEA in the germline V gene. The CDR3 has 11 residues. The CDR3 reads CSVLAGYEQYF. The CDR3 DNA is TGCAGCGTTCTAGCGGGCTACGAGCAGTACTTC.

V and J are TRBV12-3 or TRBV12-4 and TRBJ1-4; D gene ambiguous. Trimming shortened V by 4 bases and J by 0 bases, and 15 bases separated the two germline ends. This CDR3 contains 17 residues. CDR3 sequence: CASSWVRGAATNEKLFF. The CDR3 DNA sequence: TGTGCCAGCAGTTGGGTCAGAGGAGCTGCAACTAATGAAAAACTGTTTTTT.

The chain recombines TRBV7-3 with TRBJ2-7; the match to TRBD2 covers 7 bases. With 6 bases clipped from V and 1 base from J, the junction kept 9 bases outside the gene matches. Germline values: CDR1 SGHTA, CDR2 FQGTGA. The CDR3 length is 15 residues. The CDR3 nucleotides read TGTGCCAGCAGTTTATGGGGGGGGTTATCCTACGAGCAGTACTTC. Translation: CASSLWGGLSYEQYF.

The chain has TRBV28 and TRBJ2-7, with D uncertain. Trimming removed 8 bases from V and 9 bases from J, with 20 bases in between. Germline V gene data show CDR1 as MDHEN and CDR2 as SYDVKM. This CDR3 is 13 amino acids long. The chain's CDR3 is CASASLGYNGQYF. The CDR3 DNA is TGTGCCAGCGCCAGCCTTGGGTACAACGGGCAGTACTTC.

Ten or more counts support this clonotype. DNA of the CDR3: TGTGCCTGGAGTGAGGTAGAGAACTATGGCTACACCTTC. Its protein is CAWSEVENYGYTF. The V and J genes are TRBV30 and TRBJ1-2; D gene uncertain. V was cut by 1 base and J by 2 bases, with 8 bases left in between. The CDR3 runs 13 residues. From germline, CDR1 is GTSNPN and CDR2 SVGIG (reference sequence).

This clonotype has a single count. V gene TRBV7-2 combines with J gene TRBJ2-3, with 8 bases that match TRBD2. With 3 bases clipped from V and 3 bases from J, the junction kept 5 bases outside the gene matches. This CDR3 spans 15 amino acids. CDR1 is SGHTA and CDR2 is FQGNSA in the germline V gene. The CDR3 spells CASSFVSGKTDTQYF. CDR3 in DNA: TGTGCCAGCAGCTTCGTTAGCGGGAAGACAGATACGCAGTATTTT.

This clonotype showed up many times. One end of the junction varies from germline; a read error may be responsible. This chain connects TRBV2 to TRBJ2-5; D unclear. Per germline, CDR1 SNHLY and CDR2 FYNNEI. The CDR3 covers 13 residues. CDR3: CASSEGYRETQYF. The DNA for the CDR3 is TGTGCCAGCAGCGAAGGGTATCGGGAGACCCAGTACTTC.

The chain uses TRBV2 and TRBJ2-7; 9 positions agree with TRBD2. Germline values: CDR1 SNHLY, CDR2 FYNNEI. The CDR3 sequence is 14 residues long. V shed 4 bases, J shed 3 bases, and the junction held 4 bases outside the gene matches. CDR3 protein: CASSALAGFYEQYF. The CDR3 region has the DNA TGTGCCAGCAGTGCTCTAGCGGGGTTCTACGAGCAGTACTTC.

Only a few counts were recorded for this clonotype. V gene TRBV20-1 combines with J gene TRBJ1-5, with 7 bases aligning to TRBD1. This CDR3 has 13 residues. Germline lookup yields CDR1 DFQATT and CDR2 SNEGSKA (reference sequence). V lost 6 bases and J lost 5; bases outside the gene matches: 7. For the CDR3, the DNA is TGCAGTGCGGTTCAGGGGGGAGATCAGCCCCAGCATTTT. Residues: CSAVQGGDQPQHF.

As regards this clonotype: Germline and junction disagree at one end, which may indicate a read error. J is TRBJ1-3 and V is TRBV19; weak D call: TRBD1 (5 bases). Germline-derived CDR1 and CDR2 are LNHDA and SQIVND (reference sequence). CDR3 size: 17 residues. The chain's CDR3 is CASSMYKGVNSGNTIYF. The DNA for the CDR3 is TGTGCCAGTAGTATGTATAAAGGGGTTAACTCTGGAAACACCATATATTTC.

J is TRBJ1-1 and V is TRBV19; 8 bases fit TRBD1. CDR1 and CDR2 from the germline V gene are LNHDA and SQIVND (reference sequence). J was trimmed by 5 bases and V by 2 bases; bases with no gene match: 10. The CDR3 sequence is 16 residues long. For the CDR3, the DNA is TGTGCCAGTAGTATATTCCAGGGGGCGCGGATTACTGAAGCTTTCTTT. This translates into CASSIFQGARITEAFF.

The CDR3: CASSLGQGLAGPDTQYF. CDR3 nucleotides: TGTGCCAGCAGCTTAGGTCAGGGACTAGCGGGACCAGATACGCAGTATTTT. V and J are TRBV7-2 and TRBJ2-3; 13 positions agree with TRBD2. The V gene's germline CDR1 is SGHTA and CDR2 FQGNSA. V lost 1 base to trimming and J lost 4 bases; unmatched junction nucleotides: 5. The CDR3 sequence is 17 residues long.

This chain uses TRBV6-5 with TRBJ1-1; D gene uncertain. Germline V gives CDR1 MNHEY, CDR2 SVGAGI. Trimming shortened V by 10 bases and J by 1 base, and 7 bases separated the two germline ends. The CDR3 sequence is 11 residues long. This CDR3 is CAIRQNTEAFF. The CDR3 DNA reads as TGTGCCATTCGACAGAACACTGAAGCTTTCTTT.

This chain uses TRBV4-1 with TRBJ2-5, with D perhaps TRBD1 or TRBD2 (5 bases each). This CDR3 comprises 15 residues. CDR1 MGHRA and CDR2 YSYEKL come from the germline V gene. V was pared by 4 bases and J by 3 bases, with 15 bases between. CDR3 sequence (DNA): TGCGCCAGCAGCCCCCGGGCTCGAGGGGAAGAGACCCAGTACTTC. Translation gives CASSPRARGEETQYF.

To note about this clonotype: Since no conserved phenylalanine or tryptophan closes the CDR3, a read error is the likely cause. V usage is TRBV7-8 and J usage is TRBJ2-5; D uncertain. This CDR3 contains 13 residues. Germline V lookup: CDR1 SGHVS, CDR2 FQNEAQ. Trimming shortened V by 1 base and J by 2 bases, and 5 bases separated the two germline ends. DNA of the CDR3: TGTGCCAGCAGCTTAGGTACTCAAGAGACCCAGTACCTC. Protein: CASSLGTQETQYL.

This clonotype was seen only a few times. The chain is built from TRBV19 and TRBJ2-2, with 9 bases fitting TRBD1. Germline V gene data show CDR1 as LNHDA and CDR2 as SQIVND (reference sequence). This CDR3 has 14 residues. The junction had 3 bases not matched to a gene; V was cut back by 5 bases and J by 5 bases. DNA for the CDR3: TGTGCCAGTAGTGAAGGACAGGGGACCGGGGAGCTGTTTTTT. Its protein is CASSEGQGTGELFF.

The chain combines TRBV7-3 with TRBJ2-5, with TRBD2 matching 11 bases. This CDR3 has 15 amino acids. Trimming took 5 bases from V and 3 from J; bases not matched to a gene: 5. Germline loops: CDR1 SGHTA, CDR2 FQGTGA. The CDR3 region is CASSNRGLAEETQYF. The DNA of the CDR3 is TGTGCCAGCAGCAATCGGGGACTAGCGGAAGAGACCCAGTACTTC. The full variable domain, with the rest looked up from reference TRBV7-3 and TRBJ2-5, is GAGVSQTPSNKVTEKGKYVELRCDPISGHTALYWYRQSLGQGPEFLIYFQGTGAADDSGLPNDRFFAVRPEGSVSTLKIQRTERGDSAVYLCASSNRGLAEETQYFGPGTRLLVL.

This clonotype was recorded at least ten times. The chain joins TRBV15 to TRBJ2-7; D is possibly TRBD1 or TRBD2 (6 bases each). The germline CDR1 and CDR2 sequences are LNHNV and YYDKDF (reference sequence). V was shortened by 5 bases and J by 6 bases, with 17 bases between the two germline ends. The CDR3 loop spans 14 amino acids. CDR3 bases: TGTGCCACCAGCGGAATGTCCGGGGGCATCGAGCAGTACTTC. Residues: CATSGMSGGIEQYF.

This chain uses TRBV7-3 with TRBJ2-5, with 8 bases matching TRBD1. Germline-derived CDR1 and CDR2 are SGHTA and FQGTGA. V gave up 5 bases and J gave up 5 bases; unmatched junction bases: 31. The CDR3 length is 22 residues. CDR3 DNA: TGTGCCAGCAGCCCCCTTCACCAGACCCAAGGGGCAGGGGGCGCGGAACCTGAGACCCAGTACTTC. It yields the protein CASSPLHQTQGAGGAEPETQYF.